Each of the 18 T cell receptor beta chains below was sequenced from the same sample in a study of blood T cell repertoires in COVID-19. Sequencing was performed with immunoSEQ multiplex PCR; in TCRdb, only in-frame clones are kept and a portion is missing. This sample has some 70,000 clones; around 93% occur once, and the top ten carry under 8.5%. The sequenced sample consisted of peripheral blood. These receptor sequences come from a human donor in a cohort sampled during active COVID-19.

The chain is built from TRBV29-1 and TRBJ2-3, with 9 bases that match TRBD2. The length of the CDR3 is 16 residues. Germline loops: CDR1 SQVTM, CDR2 ANQGSEA. With V trimmed by 4 bases and J by 0 bases, 8 bases remained unmatched. Written as DNA, the CDR3 is TGCAGCGTTGTATCTAGCGGGGATTCTAGCACAGATACGCAGTATTTT. Amino acids: CSVVSSGDSSTDTQYF.

This clone occurred a few times. The chain couples TRBV7-6 to TRBJ2-5, with TRBD1 as a possible D gene (6 bases). CDR1 SGHVS and CDR2 FNYEAQ come from the germline V gene. The CDR3 contains 18 residues. The V and J ends lost 0 bases and 1 base respectively, with 18 bases between them. In DNA form, the CDR3 reads TGTGCCAGCAGCTTAGCCCCGGGACAAGGTGTCCTCCAAGAGACCCAGTACTTC. The encoded protein is CASSLAPGQGVLQETQYF.

The chain links TRBV19 to TRBJ1-2, with D possibly being TRBD1 (5 bases). The CDR3 is 17 residues long. Germline V gives CDR1 LNHDA, CDR2 SQIVND (reference sequence). The germline V and J ends were trimmed by 7 bases and 1 base, with 22 bases remaining between them. The CDR3 DNA reads as TGTGCCAGTAAGCTCGGAGGGGCCGGCGCGCTTAACTATGGCTACACCTTC. It is translated as CASKLGGAGALNYGYTF.

V gene TRBV5-1 combines with J gene TRBJ1-1, with 9 bases identical to TRBD1. The CDR3 totals 13 residues. Germline V gives CDR1 SGHRS, CDR2 YFSETQ. V was clipped by 8 bases and J by 5 bases; unmatched bases: 7. The CDR3 DNA reads TGCGCCAGTCGCTGGACAGGGGATACTGAAGCTTTCTTT. Amino acid sequence: CASRWTGDTEAFF.

This clone has only one observation. The junction and the germline gene differ at one end; a read error may be behind it. The V gene is TRBV2, the J gene TRBJ1-1, with D perhaps TRBD1 (6 bases). Germline V gene lookup returns CDR1 SNHLY and CDR2 FYNNEI. This CDR3 spans 11 amino acids. The CDR3 DNA sequence: TGTGCCAGCACTAGGACAGCTGAGGCTTTCTTT. Translation: CASTRTAEAFF.

This chain connects TRBV27 to TRBJ1-3, with D perhaps matching TRBD1 (5 bases). CDR1 is MNHEY and CDR2 is SMNVEV in the germline V gene (reference sequence). The CDR3 loop spans 15 amino acids. The V end was cut by 6 bases, the J end by 2 bases, with 14 bases between. CDR3 in DNA: TGTGCCAGCAGCCCACTCGGGGGACCTGGAAACACCATATATTTT. It encodes CASSPLGGPGNTIYF.

This clone has just one count. The chain is built from TRBV6-1 and TRBJ2-7; TRBD2 agrees at 14 bases. V shed 1 base and J 7 bases; nucleotides not matched to a gene: 3. The germline V gene has CDR1 MNHNS and CDR2 SASEGT. This CDR3 is 15 amino acids long. The CDR3: CASSEGLAGGWEQYF. The CDR3 DNA follows: TGTGCCAGCAGTGAAGGACTAGCGGGAGGGTGGGAGCAGTACTTC.

The V and J genes are TRBV12-3 or TRBV12-4 and TRBJ2-7; no clear D gene. Trimming pared 8 bases from V and 5 bases from J, leaving 10 bases between. CDR3 length: 11 residues. CDR3 in DNA: TGTGCCAGCTCCCTTGGCCACGAGCAGTACTTC. Its translation is CASSLGHEQYF.

The chain recombines TRBV9 with TRBJ2-3; no clear D gene. This CDR3 spans 13 amino acids. V lost 6 bases and J lost 4, with 12 bases in between. CDR1 SGDLS and CDR2 YYNGEE come from the germline V gene. Here the CDR3 reads CASTREFADTQYF. The CDR3 DNA sequence: TGTGCCAGCACCCGCGAGTTTGCAGATACGCAGTATTTT.

V and J are TRBV6-2 or TRBV6-3 and TRBJ1-1; no definite D call. Trimming shortened V by 5 bases and J by 0 bases, and 19 bases separated the two germline ends. The CDR3 runs to 17 residues. The germline V gene has CDR1 MNHEY and CDR2 SVGEGT. The CDR3, as DNA: TGTGCCAGCAGTATAGGGCATTCGAGGGCAATGAACACTGAAGCTTTCTTT. Its protein product is CASSIGHSRAMNTEAFF.

This clone was seen more than once but under ten times. The chain has TRBV5-4 and TRBJ2-3; 8 bases fit TRBD2. The CDR3 totals 16 residues. The V and J ends lost 0 bases and 2 bases, in that order; junction bases with no gene match: 5. The germline V gene encodes CDR1 SGHNT and CDR2 YYREEE (reference sequence). The CDR3 sequence is CASSLVSGGDTDTQYF. CDR3 nucleotides: TGTGCCAGCAGCTTGGTTTCGGGGGGGGACACAGATACGCAGTATTTT.

The rearrangement joins TRBV7-9 to TRBJ2-7; possible D gene TRBD2, 6 bases. Germline values: CDR1 SEHNR, CDR2 FQNEAQ (reference sequence). Deletions cut 5 bases from V and 4 bases from J, with 21 bases between. The CDR3 runs to 16 residues. In DNA, the CDR3 is TGTGCCAGCAGCCAGACCTTGGGGGGTAGGGTGTACGAGCAGTACTTC. This encodes CASSQTLGGRVYEQYF.

CDR3 DNA sequence: TGTGCCAGTAGTTCCCTAGCGGGGGTGGGGGAGACCCAGTACTTC. This codes for CASSSLAGVGETQYF. The chain has TRBV19 and TRBJ2-5; 10 bases agree with TRBD2. Germline CDR1 LNHDA, CDR2 SQIVND (reference sequence). The J segment lost 5 bases and the V segment lost 5 bases, leaving 8 bases of the junction unmatched. The CDR3 length is 15 residues.

V usage is TRBV19 and J usage is TRBJ2-2, with 8 bases aligning to TRBD2. This CDR3 has 17 amino acids. The germline V gene has CDR1 LNHDA and CDR2 SQIVND (reference sequence). The junction had 12 bases not matched to a gene; V was cut back by 2 bases and J by 7 bases. The chain's CDR3 is CASSISPSALAGGELFF. DNA for the CDR3: TGTGCCAGTAGTATATCCCCCTCCGCCCTAGCGGGCGGGGAGCTGTTTTTT.

The gene calls are TRBV24-1 and TRBJ2-3; 9 nucleotides align to TRBD1. This CDR3 spans 16 amino acids. V gave up 2 bases and J gave up 2 bases; unmatched junction bases: 4. CDR1 and CDR2 (germline): KGHDR, SFDVKD. CDR3 in DNA: TGTGCCACCAGTGATTCACAGGGGGCCCTCACAGATACGCAGTATTTT. It specifies CATSDSQGALTDTQYF.

V usage is TRBV27 and J usage is TRBJ2-3; D may be TRBD1 (6 bases). The CDR3 totals 15 residues. V was cut by 0 bases and J by 5 bases, with 12 bases left in between. The germline V gene has CDR1 MNHEY and CDR2 SMNVEV (reference sequence). The CDR3 nucleotides read TGTGCCAGCAGTTTATCTCGGCAGGGACAAGATACGCAGTATTTT. Translating it yields CASSLSRQGQDTQYF.

The chain has TRBV18 and TRBJ1-5, with 8 bases lining up with TRBD1. Germline V gene lookup returns CDR1 KGHSH and CDR2 LQKENI. This CDR3 has 17 amino acids. J lost 3 bases, V lost 3 bases, and 10 bases had no gene match. CDR3 amino acids: CASSPEGQGRVNQPQHF. Written as DNA, the CDR3 is TGTGCCAGCTCACCGGAAGGACAGGGTAGGGTCAATCAGCCCCAGCATTTT.

V usage is TRBV15 and J usage is TRBJ2-5; 14 positions agree with TRBD2. The CDR3 loop spans 17 amino acids. The germline V gene encodes CDR1 LNHNV and CDR2 YYDKDF (reference sequence). Germline trimming cut 3 bases from V and 5 bases from J; bases unmatched to any gene: 8. CDR3 amino acids: CATSRYPGLAGAETQYF. CDR3 nucleotide sequence: TGTGCCACCAGCAGGTATCCGGGACTAGCGGGAGCTGAGACCCAGTACTTC. Using reference TRBV15 and TRBJ2-5 for the parts outside the CDR3, the full variable domain is DAMVIQNPRYQVTQFGKPVTLSCSQTLNHNVMYWYQQKSSQAPKLLFHYYDKDFNNEADTPDNFQSRRPNTSFCFLDIRSPGLGDTAMYLCATSRYPGLAGAETQYFGPGTRLLVL.